One and the same sample provided the 8 T cell receptor beta chains below, sequenced in a study of identical twins. TCRdb reprocessed the 5' RACE reads via MiXCR and lists one record per CDR3 protein. This table has some 500,000 distinct CDR3 sequences, 9.6% appearing once. The same data also contributed to another study, on yellow fever vaccine responses in identical twins.

The sample was PBMCs. Receptors originate from a woman between 18 and 30 years old in good health.

V gene TRBV10-3 combines with J gene TRBJ2-3; D unclear. This CDR3 comprises 16 residues. Germline lookup yields CDR1 ENHRY and CDR2 SYGVKD. Trimming removed 4 bases at V and 2 bases at J, with 16 bases between. The CDR3 DNA follows: TGTGCCATCAGTGCCTCGGCAGGACGAGCCACAGATACGCAGTATTTT. Translation: CAISASAGRATDTQYF.

This clonotype was found a few times. The V gene is TRBV7-9, the J gene TRBJ1-1; a weak D match, TRBD1 (6 bases). Germline-derived CDR1 and CDR2 are SEHNR and FQNEAQ (reference sequence). V lost 5 bases and J 1 base, leaving 17 bases between the germline ends. The CDR3 extends over 16 amino acids. CDR3 loop: CASSRAGGSENTEAFF. The CDR3 DNA reads as TGTGCCAGCAGCCGTGCCGGGGGCTCGGAGAACACTGAAGCTTTCTTT.

Concerning this clonotype: Mismatch with germline at one junction end may stem from a read error. V and J are TRBV24-1 and TRBJ2-2; 8 nucleotides match TRBD2. Looked up from germline, CDR1 is KGHDR and CDR2 is SFDVKD. The CDR3 contains 17 residues. DNA of the CDR3: TGTGCCACCAGTGATAGGAGAAAGCGGGAGAACAACGGGGAGCTGTTTTTT. Its translation: CATSDRRKRENNGELFF.

This chain links TRBV5-1 with TRBJ2-3; possibly TRBD2 for D (6 bases). V shed 1 base and J shed 1 base, with 10 bases lying between them. Germline V lookup: CDR1 SGHRS, CDR2 YFSETQ. The CDR3 spans 15 residues. CDR3 amino acids: CASSLFERGTDTQYF. The CDR3, as DNA: TGCGCCAGCAGCTTGTTTGAGCGGGGCACAGATACGCAGTATTTT.

This clonotype was picked up a small number of times. The rearrangement links TRBV11-2 to TRBJ2-1; D perhaps matches TRBD2 (5 bases). This CDR3 comprises 16 residues. V gave up 1 base and J gave up 0 bases, with 10 bases separating them. The germline V gene encodes CDR1 SGHAT and CDR2 FQNNGV. The CDR3 sequence is CASSLVTTSSYNEQFF. The CDR3 DNA sequence: TGTGCCAGCAGCTTAGTGACTACCTCCTCCTACAATGAGCAGTTCTTC.

The chain couples TRBV4-2 to TRBJ1-1; D unresolved. Trimming removed 5 bases at V and 10 bases at J, with 11 bases between. Per germline, CDR1 LGHNA and CDR2 YNFKEQ. This CDR3 is 11 amino acids long. CDR3 DNA: TGTGCCAGCAGCGGTCGGGAGGGAGCTTTCTTT. This codes for CASSGREGAFF.

The chain combines TRBV6-1 with TRBJ2-1; D is perhaps TRBD1 (6 bases). Germline loops: CDR1 MNHNS, CDR2 SASEGT. Trimming took off 6 bases at V and 11 bases at J, with 20 bases between the two ends. The CDR3 is made up of 14 amino acids. The CDR3 loop reads CASRGAMRGNKQFF. In DNA form, the CDR3 reads TGTGCCAGCAGAGGCGCAATGAGGGGGAATAAGCAGTTCTTC.

There are a few counts of this clonotype. The chain carries TRBV7-9 and TRBJ2-7, with D possibly TRBD1 on 6 matching bases. From germline, CDR1 is SEHNR and CDR2 FQNEAQ (reference sequence). The CDR3 sequence is 14 residues long. Deletions cut 3 bases from V and 4 bases from J, with 13 bases between. CDR3: CASSLQDSYYEQYF. The DNA for the CDR3 is TGTGCCAGCAGCTTGCAGGACAGCTATTACGAGCAGTACTTC.